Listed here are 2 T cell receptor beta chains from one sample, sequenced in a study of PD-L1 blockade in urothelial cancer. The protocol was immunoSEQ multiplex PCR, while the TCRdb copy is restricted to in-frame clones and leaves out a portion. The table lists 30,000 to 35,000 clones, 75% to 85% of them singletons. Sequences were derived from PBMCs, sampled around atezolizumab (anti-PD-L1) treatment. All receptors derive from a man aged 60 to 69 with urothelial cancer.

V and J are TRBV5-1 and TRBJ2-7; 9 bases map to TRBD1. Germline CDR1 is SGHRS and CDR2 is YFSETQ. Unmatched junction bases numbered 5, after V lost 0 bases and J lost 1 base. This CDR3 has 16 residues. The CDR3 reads CASSLVLTGGSYEQYF. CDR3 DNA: TGCGCCAGCAGCTTGGTCCTGACAGGGGGTTCCTACGAGCAGTACTTC.

The CDR3 sequence is CASSIRGLGEKLFF. The CDR3 coding sequence is TGTGCCAGTAGTATTAGGGGGCTCGGAGAAAAACTGTTTTTT. This chain joins TRBV19 and TRBJ1-4; 7 nucleotides line up with TRBD1. The ends lost 3 bases at V and 8 bases at J; junction bases unmatched: 6. Germline lookup yields CDR1 LNHDA and CDR2 SQIVND (reference sequence). CDR3 length: 14 residues.